Each of the 20 T cell receptor beta chains below was sequenced from the same sample in a study of T-cell reconstitution after alpha-beta-depleted transplantation in children (dated by TCRdb to 2016 to 2018). The library was prepared using PCR. The sequencer listed for this sample is Illumina HiSeq 2500. To normalize quantification of the TCRbeta repertoire, the TCR libraries were built with molecular barcoding that relied on unique molecular identifiers. Using fastp at Q25 and MiXCR, TCRdb reprocessed the public reads and kept productive beta chains. Duplicate CDR3 protein sequences are folded into a single record with the most common DNA and genes. This sample is represented by a few hundred thousand distinct CDR3 sequences; 15% to 20% of them were singletons. Of the sample, roughly 27% falls within the top ten clones. The sample's treatment or condition, from its label and the paper: allogeneic hematopoietic cell transplantation with graft depleted of TCRalphabeta T cells and CD19 B cells.

The sample here was PBMCs, mostly from graft donor cells, taken 360 days after TCRalphabeta/CD19-depleted stem cell transplant. Source of these receptors: a boy in the first two years of life who had a stem cell transplant for Wiskott-Aldrich syndrome, so the T cells may come from the graft donor.

This clonotype was found a few times. The chain combines TRBV19 with TRBJ2-5; D not resolved. The CDR3 covers 13 residues. Germline CDR1 reads LNHDA; CDR2 reads SQIVND (reference sequence). V gave up 8 bases and J gave up 4 bases, with 14 bases separating them. This chain's CDR3 is CASWSLKGETQYF. CDR3 in DNA: TGTGCCAGTTGGTCACTTAAAGGAGAGACCCAGTACTTC.

The chain carries TRBV29-1 and TRBJ2-7, with a tentative D call TRBD1 (6 bases). The germline V gene has CDR1 SQVTM and CDR2 ANQGSEA. V lost 1 base to trimming and J lost 2 bases, with 12 bases between them. This CDR3 comprises 14 residues. The CDR3 sequence: CSVEALGQPYEQYF. Here the CDR3 DNA reads TGCAGCGTTGAAGCCCTCGGACAGCCCTACGAGCAGTACTTC.

This clonotype came up a few times. This rearrangement joins TRBV10-3 to TRBJ1-2; 12 bases fit TRBD1. The CDR3 is 13 residues long. The V gene end was trimmed by 6 bases and the J gene end by 6 bases; junction bases not matched to a gene: 2. Per germline, CDR1 ENHRY and CDR2 SYGVKD. Here the CDR3 reads CAIRGQGADGYTF. The CDR3 coding sequence is TGTGCCATCAGGGGACAGGGGGCGGATGGCTACACCTTC.

This clonotype showed up just once. This rearrangement joins TRBV20-1 to TRBJ1-2; no clear D gene. The V gene lost 7 bases and the J gene lost 5 bases, with 8 bases spanning the gap. This CDR3 is built from 10 residues. The germline V gene encodes CDR1 DFQATT and CDR2 SNEGSKA (reference sequence). The CDR3 DNA follows: TGCAGTGGGGTCCGTTATGGCTACACCTTC. This translates into CSGVRYGYTF.

J is TRBJ2-7 and V is TRBV7-2; 10 nucleotides align to TRBD1. V dropped 5 bases and J dropped 5; count of bases not matched to a gene: 12. This CDR3 region has 16 residues. The germline CDR1 and CDR2 sequences are SGHTA and FQGNSA. CDR3 sequence (DNA): TGTGCCAGCAGCACCCAATACCGGGACAGGGGAAACGAGCAGTACTTC. The encoded protein is CASSTQYRDRGNEQYF.

The chain carries TRBV7-2 and TRBJ2-3; D is perhaps TRBD1 or TRBD2 (5 bases each). Trimming took off 5 bases at V and 9 bases at J, with 12 bases between the two ends. CDR1 is SGHTA and CDR2 is FQGNSA in the germline V gene. This CDR3 is built from 12 residues. CDR3 in DNA: TGTGCCAGCAGCCCAGGGTCGGGGACGCAGTATTTT. Translated, it gives CASSPGSGTQYF.

The chain joins TRBV13 to TRBJ2-5, with 8 bases matching TRBD1. The V and J ends lost 3 bases and 4 bases, in that order; junction bases with no gene match: 13. CDR1 is PRHDT and CDR2 is FYEKMQ in the germline V gene (reference sequence). The CDR3 has 17 amino acids. CDR3 sequence: CASSFNSPGQVLETQYF. The CDR3 DNA reads as TGTGCCAGCAGCTTCAATAGCCCGGGACAGGTTTTAGAGACCCAGTACTTC. The full variable domain, rest sourced from reference TRBV13 and TRBJ2-5, is AAGVIQSPRHLIKEKRETATLKCYPIPRHDTVYWYQQGPGQDPQFLISFYEKMQSDKGSIPDRFSAQQFSDYHSELNMSSLELGDSALYFCASSFNSPGQVLETQYFGPGTRLLVL.

This clonotype was seen more than once but under ten times. The genes are TRBV20-1 and TRBJ2-3; TRBD2 matches 8 bases. This CDR3 spans 17 amino acids. V shed 6 bases, J shed 1 base, and the junction held 15 bases outside the gene matches. Germline loops: CDR1 DFQATT, CDR2 SNEGSKA (reference sequence). As DNA, the CDR3 is TGCAGTGCCGCCGGTTGGGCGAGCGGGAGTCGCACAGATACGCAGTATTTT. Translating gives CSAAGWASGSRTDTQYF.

The chain joins TRBV29-1 to TRBJ1-1; 8 bases map to TRBD1. The CDR3 is 12 amino acids. V lost 7 bases to trimming and J lost 7 bases; unmatched junction nucleotides: 8. Per the germline V gene, CDR1 is SQVTM and CDR2 is ANQGSEA. The CDR3 loop reads CSGTGLLGEAFF. The CDR3 nucleotides are TGCAGCGGGACAGGGCTTTTGGGTGAAGCTTTCTTT.

V is TRBV24-1 and J is TRBJ2-1; 8 bases align to TRBD2. Trimming cost V 4 bases and J 0 bases; bases outside gene matches: 1. Germline CDR1 is KGHDR and CDR2 is SFDVKD. The CDR3 has 15 amino acids. CDR3 protein: CATSESGSSYNEQFF. Here the CDR3 DNA reads TGTGCCACCAGTGAAAGCGGGAGCTCCTACAATGAGCAGTTCTTC.

V usage is TRBV5-1 and J usage is TRBJ1-3, with 7 bases identical to TRBD1. The length of the CDR3 is 14 residues. The V gene end was trimmed by 4 bases and the J gene end by 16 bases; junction bases not matched to a gene: 17. Per the germline V gene, CDR1 is SGHRS and CDR2 is YFSETQ. The CDR3, as DNA: TGCGCCAGCAGCCCAGACAGGGCTTATCGGGAAAAGTATTTT. Protein: CASSPDRAYREKYF. The full variable domain, completed using reference TRBV5-1 and TRBJ1-3, is KAGVTQTPRYLIKTRGQQVTLSCSPISGHRSVSWYQQTPGQGLQFLFEYFSETQRNKGNFPGRFSGRQFSNSRSEMNVSTLELGDSALYLCASSPDRAYREKYFGEGSWLTVV.

J is TRBJ2-5 and V is TRBV5-5; D is possibly TRBD1 or TRBD2 (5 bases each). V lost 2 bases and J 7 bases, leaving 18 bases between the germline ends. Germline values: CDR1 SGHKS, CDR2 YYEKEE (reference sequence). The CDR3 is made up of 15 amino acids. The CDR3 is CASSLEGRAVGTQYF. DNA for the CDR3: TGTGCCAGCAGCTTAGAGGGCAGGGCCGTAGGGACCCAGTACTTC. The full variable domain, completed using reference TRBV5-5 and TRBJ2-5, is DAGVTQSPTHLIKTRGQQVTLRCSPISGHKSVSWYQQVLGQGPQFIFQYYEKEERGRGNFPDRFSARQFPNYSSELNVNALLLGDSALYLCASSLEGRAVGTQYFGPGTRLLVL.

This clonotype came up a few times. The chain employs TRBV10-3 and TRBJ2-5; 8 bases align to TRBD2. From germline, CDR1 is ENHRY and CDR2 SYGVKD. Losses at the gene ends were 3 bases for V and 3 bases for J; bases not matched to a gene: 6. This CDR3 is 15 amino acids long. CDR3 bases: TGTGCCATCAGTGAAACGGGGGGGCTCGAAGAGACCCAGTACTTC. This codes for CAISETGGLEETQYF.

The chain links TRBV12-3 or TRBV12-4 to TRBJ2-2; D ambiguous. V lost 3 bases to trimming and J lost 6 bases, with 5 bases between them. The CDR3 spans 12 residues. CDR3 sequence: CASSFYPGELFF. The CDR3 DNA sequence: TGTGCCAGCAGTTTTTACCCCGGGGAGCTGTTTTTT.

A few counts support this clonotype. The chain carries TRBV9 and TRBJ2-1, with D perhaps TRBD1 (6 bases). Trimming removed 4 bases at V and 7 bases at J, with 21 bases between. The CDR3 consists of 16 residues. Germline V gene data show CDR1 as SGDLS and CDR2 as YYNGEE. The CDR3 reads CASSPLGGLGKNEQFF. DNA for the CDR3: TGTGCCAGCAGCCCATTAGGGGGTTTGGGAAAGAATGAGCAGTTCTTC.

The chain links TRBV5-1 to TRBJ2-2; TRBD1 might be the D (6 bases). This CDR3 contains 15 residues. Germline CDR1 is SGHRS and CDR2 is YFSETQ. V shed 4 bases and J shed 0 bases, with 10 bases lying between them. CDR3 sequence (DNA): TGCGCCAGCAGCGAAGGACAGACGAACACCGGGGAGCTGTTTTTT. It codes for CASSEGQTNTGELFF. Full variable domain (rest looked up from reference TRBV5-1 and TRBJ2-2): KAGVTQTPRYLIKTRGQQVTLSCSPISGHRSVSWYQQTPGQGLQFLFEYFSETQRNKGNFPGRFSGRQFSNSRSEMNVSTLELGDSALYLCASSEGQTNTGELFFGEGSRLTVL.

The rearrangement uses TRBV5-1 and TRBJ2-7, with a weak D call TRBD1 (5 bases). V lost 7 bases and J 2 bases, leaving 13 bases between the germline ends. The CDR3 length is 13 residues. Germline V CDR1 and CDR2: SGHRS, YFSETQ. CDR3 region: CASGLGQTYEQYF. The CDR3, as DNA: TGCGCCAGCGGTTTGGGGCAGACCTACGAGCAGTACTTC.

This sequence joins TRBV10-3 and TRBJ2-1, with no clear D. This CDR3 is 11 amino acids long. Germline assignment: CDR1 ENHRY and CDR2 SYGVKD. V gave up 2 bases and J gave up 9 bases, with 5 bases separating them. In nucleotides, the CDR3 is TGTGCCATCAGTGAGGGCGGTGAGCAGTTCTTC. Amino acids: CAISEGGEQFF.

This sequence joins TRBV7-6 and TRBJ2-7, with 11 bases aligning to TRBD1. The CDR3 sequence is 15 residues long. The V gene end was trimmed by 3 bases and the J gene end by 4 bases; junction bases not matched to a gene: 5. Germline V CDR1 and CDR2: SGHVS, FNYEAQ. The CDR3: CASSFQGQGEYEQYF. For the CDR3, the DNA is TGTGCCAGCAGCTTTCAGGGACAGGGGGAATACGAGCAGTACTTC.

The J gene is TRBJ2-1, the V gene TRBV27; D possibly uses TRBD1 or TRBD2 (5 bases each). In germline, CDR1 is MNHEY, CDR2 SMNVEV (reference sequence). The CDR3 covers 17 residues. Trimming stripped 1 base from V and 4 bases from J, with 17 bases between. DNA for the CDR3: TGTGCCAGCAGTTTATATTCGGCAGGGACCCCTTACAATGAGCAGTTCTTC. This encodes CASSLYSAGTPYNEQFF.